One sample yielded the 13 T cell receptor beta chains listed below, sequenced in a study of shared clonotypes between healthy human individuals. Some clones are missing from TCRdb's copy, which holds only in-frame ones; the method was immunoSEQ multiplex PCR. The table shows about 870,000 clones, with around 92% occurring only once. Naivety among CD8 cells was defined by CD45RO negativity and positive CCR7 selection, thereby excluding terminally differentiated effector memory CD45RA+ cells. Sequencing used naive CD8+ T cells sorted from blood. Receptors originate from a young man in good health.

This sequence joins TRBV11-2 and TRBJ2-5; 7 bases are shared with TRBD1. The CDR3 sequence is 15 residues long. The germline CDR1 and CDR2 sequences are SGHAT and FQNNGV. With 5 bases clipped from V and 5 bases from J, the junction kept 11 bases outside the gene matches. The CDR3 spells CASSPIYRGLETQYF. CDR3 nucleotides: TGTGCCAGCAGCCCGATTTACAGGGGTTTGGAGACCCAGTACTTC. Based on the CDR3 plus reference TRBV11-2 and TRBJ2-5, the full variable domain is EAGVAQSPRYKIIEKRQSVAFWCNPISGHATLYWYQQILGQGPKLLIQFQNNGVVDDSQLPKDRFSAERLKGVDSTLKIQPAKLEDSAVYLCASSPIYRGLETQYFGPGTRLLVL.

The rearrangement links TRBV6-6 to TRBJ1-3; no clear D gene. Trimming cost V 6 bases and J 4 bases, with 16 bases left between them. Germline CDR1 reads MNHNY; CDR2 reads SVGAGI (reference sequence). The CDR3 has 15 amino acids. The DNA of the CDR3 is TGTGCCAGCAGCTCCCGTAAGAATAGCGGAAACACCATATATTTT. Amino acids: CASSSRKNSGNTIYF.

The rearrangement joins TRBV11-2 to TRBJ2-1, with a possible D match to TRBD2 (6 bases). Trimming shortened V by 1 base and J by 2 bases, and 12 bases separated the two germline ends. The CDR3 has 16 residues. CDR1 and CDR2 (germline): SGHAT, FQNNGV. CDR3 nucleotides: TGTGCCAGCAGCTTAGGGTTAGCGGTGCCCTACAATGAGCAGTTCTTC. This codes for CASSLGLAVPYNEQFF.

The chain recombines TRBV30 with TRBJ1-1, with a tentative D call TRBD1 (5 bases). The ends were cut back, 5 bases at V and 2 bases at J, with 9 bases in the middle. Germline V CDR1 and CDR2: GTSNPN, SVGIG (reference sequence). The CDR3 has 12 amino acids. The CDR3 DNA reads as TGTGCCTGGGGAGACAGTAACACTGAAGCTTTCTTT. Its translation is CAWGDSNTEAFF.

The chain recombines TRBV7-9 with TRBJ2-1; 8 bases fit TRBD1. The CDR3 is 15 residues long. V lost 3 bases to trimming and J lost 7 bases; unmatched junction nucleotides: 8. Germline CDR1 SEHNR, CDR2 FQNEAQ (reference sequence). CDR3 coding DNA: TGTGCCAGCAGCTTCGGCAGGGGGCGAGCGAATGAGCAGTTCTTC. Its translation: CASSFGRGRANEQFF.

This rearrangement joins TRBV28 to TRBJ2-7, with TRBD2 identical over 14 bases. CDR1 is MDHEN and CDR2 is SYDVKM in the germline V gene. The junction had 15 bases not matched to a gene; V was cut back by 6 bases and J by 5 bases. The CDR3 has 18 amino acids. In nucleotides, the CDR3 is TGTGCCAGCAGCCACCCACGGGGGACTAGCGGGAGTGTCGACGAGCAGTACTTC. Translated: CASSHPRGTSGSVDEQYF.

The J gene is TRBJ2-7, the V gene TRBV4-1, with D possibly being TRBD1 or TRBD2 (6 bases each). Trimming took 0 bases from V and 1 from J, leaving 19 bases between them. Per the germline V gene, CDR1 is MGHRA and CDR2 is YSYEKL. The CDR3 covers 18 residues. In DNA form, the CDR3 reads TGCGCCAGCAGCCAAGACCCCCTAGGGGGGAGGTCTTCCTACGAGCAGTACTTC. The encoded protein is CASSQDPLGGRSSYEQYF.

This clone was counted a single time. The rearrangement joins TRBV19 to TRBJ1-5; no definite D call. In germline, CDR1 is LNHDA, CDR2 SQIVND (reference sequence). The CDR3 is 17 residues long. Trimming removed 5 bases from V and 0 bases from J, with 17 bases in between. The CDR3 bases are TGTGCCAGTAGTCCCGGTTTGGGGATCTATAGCAATCAGCCCCAGCATTTT. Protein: CASSPGLGIYSNQPQHF.

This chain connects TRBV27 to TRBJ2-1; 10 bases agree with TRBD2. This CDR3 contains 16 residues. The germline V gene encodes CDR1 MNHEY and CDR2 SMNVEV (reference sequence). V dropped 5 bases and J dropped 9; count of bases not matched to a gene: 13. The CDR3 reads CASSPPSSGSGGEQFF. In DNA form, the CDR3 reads TGTGCCAGCAGTCCCCCCTCTAGCGGGAGTGGAGGTGAGCAGTTCTTC.

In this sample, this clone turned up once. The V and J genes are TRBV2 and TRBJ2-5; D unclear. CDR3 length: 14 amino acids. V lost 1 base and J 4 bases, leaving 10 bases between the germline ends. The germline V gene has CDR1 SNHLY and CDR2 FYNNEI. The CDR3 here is CASSEGVLGETQYF. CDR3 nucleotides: TGTGCCAGCAGTGAAGGGGTTTTGGGAGAGACCCAGTACTTC.

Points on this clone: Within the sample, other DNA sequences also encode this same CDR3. The CDR3 protein is CASSLDGSSYNEQFF. CDR3 bases: TGTGCCAGCAGCTTAGACGGAAGCTCCTACAATGAGCAGTTCTTC. The chain links TRBV11-3 to TRBJ2-1; D is undetermined. Germline V gene lookup returns CDR1 SGHNT and CDR2 YENEEA. The V gene lost 0 bases and the J gene lost 0 bases, with 6 bases spanning the gap. The CDR3 is made up of 15 amino acids.

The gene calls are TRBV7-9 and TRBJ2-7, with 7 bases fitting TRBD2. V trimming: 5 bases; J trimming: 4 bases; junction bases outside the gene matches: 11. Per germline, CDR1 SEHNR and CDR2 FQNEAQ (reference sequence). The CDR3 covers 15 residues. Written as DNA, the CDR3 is TGTGCCAGCAGCCCGAGGACTAGTATTTTGTACGAGCAGTACTTC. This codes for CASSPRTSILYEQYF.

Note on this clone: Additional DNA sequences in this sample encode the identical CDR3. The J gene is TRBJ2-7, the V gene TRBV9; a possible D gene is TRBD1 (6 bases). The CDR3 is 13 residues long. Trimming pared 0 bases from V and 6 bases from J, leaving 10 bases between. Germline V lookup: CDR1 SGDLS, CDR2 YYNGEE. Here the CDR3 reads CASSVGGQTEQYF. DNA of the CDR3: TGTGCCAGCAGCGTAGGGGGGCAGACCGAGCAGTACTTC.